This entry concerns a single T cell receptor beta chain. Its antigen is not identified. A much larger clone sits a single nucleotide away, making a read error possible. These data are taken from a study of blood T cells in healthy people across ages. A second PCR of about 7 to 12 cycles used a sample-barcoded 5' primer and a J-beta primer mix. A template-switch adaptor with 12 random nucleotides tagged each cDNA molecule. TCRdb fed the 5' RACE reads into MiXCR, producing one record per CDR3 protein. The sample has roughly 1.6 million distinct CDR3 sequences, around 35% seen once. CDR1 and CDR2 from the germline V gene are DFQATT and SNEGSKA (reference sequence). The CDR3 is 14 amino acids. The junction had 8 bases not matched to a gene; V was cut back by 3 bases and J by 5 bases. Study outcomes and limitations: Researchers judged that diversity estimates from one million T cells fell short of true values.

Sequences were obtained from blood. The rearrangement joins TRBV20-1 to TRBJ2-7; 9 bases fit TRBD2. This TCR derives from a woman aged 25 to 39 in good health. DNA of the CDR3: TGCAGTGCTAGCGTTTTTCTAGCGGGAAACGAGCAGTACTTC. Amino acid sequence: CSASVFLAGNEQYF.